This TCR beta chain was documented in a study of shared clonotypes between healthy human individuals. The study, taken as a whole, reports: It was only blood that was sampled, and tissue repertoires likely differ. Inspection by rarefaction showed sorted-subset sequencing to be incomplete despite large depth.

Researchers partitioned CD4+ cells into CD45RA+ naive and CD45RA-negative memory subsets. How the authors handled the data: Quality scores were absent from the junction-only immunoSEQ sequences, so filtering differed. Measured with immunoSEQ multiplex PCR; TCRdb has only the in-frame clones, and not every one. V and J calls and clone size are those listed in that table; D and trimming were worked out from the DNA. Of about 1.1 million clones listed, 70% to 80% are singletons. This clone showed up just once. The antigen remains unidentified. Material: memory CD4+ T cells from PBMCs. Subset: CD45RA-negative fraction. The receptor's source is a young man in good health. Some clones in this sample may be carry-over from other donors' samples.

CDR3 DNA: TGTGCCAGCAGCTTAGGCTCAGATCAGCCCCAGCATTTT. It yields the protein CASSLGSDQPQHF. This chain links TRBV7-6 with TRBJ1-5, with D unresolved. The CDR3 totals 13 residues. V lost 1 base and J lost 5, with 6 bases in between. Per the germline V gene, CDR1 is SGHVS and CDR2 is FNYEAQ.